The 28 T cell receptor beta chains listed next were all sequenced from one sample in a study of technical replicates of blood from several donors. The table came from immunoSEQ multiplex PCR; TCRdb's copy has only in-frame clones and leaves some out. The sample yields around 50,000 clones, 90% to 97% seen once. Sequencing was performed on T cells isolated from PBMCs. The receptors were gathered from a human donor in good health.

The J gene is TRBJ2-1, the V gene TRBV7-9; 13 nucleotides agree with TRBD2. In germline, CDR1 is SEHNR, CDR2 FQNEAQ (reference sequence). This CDR3 is 14 amino acids long. Losses at the gene ends were 11 bases for V and 2 bases for J; bases not matched to a gene: 3. This chain's CDR3 is CAGGLAGAYNEQFF. In nucleotides, the CDR3 is TGTGCCGGAGGACTAGCGGGAGCCTACAATGAGCAGTTCTTC.

The chain joins TRBV28 to TRBJ2-7; possibly TRBD1 for D (6 bases). CDR3 length equals 17 residues. Trimming stripped 0 bases from V and 1 base from J, with 16 bases between. From germline, CDR1 is MDHEN and CDR2 SYDVKM. The CDR3 nucleotides read TGTGCCAGCAGTTTATGGGCCAGGGGCTCCCTATCCTACGAGCAGTACTTC. Protein product: CASSLWARGSLSYEQYF. The whole variable domain, filled in from reference TRBV28 and TRBJ2-7, reads DVKVTQSSRYLVKRTGEKVFLECVQDMDHENMFWYRQDPGLGLRLIYFSYDVKMKEKGDIPEGYSVSREKKERFSLILESASTNQTSMYLCASSLWARGSLSYEQYFGPGTRLTVT.

The rearrangement links TRBV19 to TRBJ2-7; a possible D gene is TRBD1 (6 bases). This CDR3 is 11 amino acids long. Per the germline V gene, CDR1 is LNHDA and CDR2 is SQIVND (reference sequence). V lost 6 bases, J lost 6 bases, and 9 bases lay in between. The CDR3 reads CASRTGFEQYF. Here the CDR3 DNA reads TGTGCCAGTAGAACAGGGTTCGAGCAGTACTTC.

The chain combines TRBV30 with TRBJ2-2; TRBD1 might be the D (5 bases). The V end lost 5 bases, the J end lost 4 bases, and 8 bases lay between the germline ends. Germline V gene lookup returns CDR1 GTSNPN and CDR2 SVGIG (reference sequence). The CDR3 spans 12 residues. The CDR3 here is CAWGRATGELFF. The CDR3 region has the DNA TGTGCCTGGGGCAGGGCCACCGGGGAGCTGTTTTTT.

This clone has only one observation. The CDR3 protein is CASSYLAGTTGELFF. The CDR3 DNA reads TGTGCCAGCAGCTATCTAGCGGGAACCACCGGGGAGCTGTTTTTT. The chain couples TRBV7-2 to TRBJ2-2; 9 nucleotides align to TRBD2. The CDR3 has 15 amino acids. V shed 4 bases and J 4 bases; nucleotides not matched to a gene: 4. Germline V gene sequence: CDR1 SGHTA, CDR2 FQGNSA. Full variable domain (remainder filled in from reference TRBV7-2 and TRBJ2-2): GAGVSQSPSNKVTEKGKDVELRCDPISGHTALYWYRQSLGQGLEFLIYFQGNSAPDKSGLPSDRFSAERTGGSVSTLTIQRTQQEDSAVYLCASSYLAGTTGELFFGEGSRLTVL.

V is TRBV27 and J is TRBJ2-4; weak D call: TRBD2 (6 bases). The germline CDR1 and CDR2 sequences are MNHEY and SMNVEV (reference sequence). The CDR3 runs to 16 residues. The V end lost 6 bases, the J end lost 0 bases, and 15 bases lay between the germline ends. Here the CDR3 DNA reads TGTGCCAGCAGCCGACTCCGGGACTTAGCCAAAAACATTCAGTACTTC. Its translation: CASSRLRDLAKNIQYF.

This chain links TRBV5-6 with TRBJ2-7; D is perhaps TRBD1 (5 bases). The CDR3 sequence is 14 residues long. V was shortened by 4 bases and J by 5 bases, with 16 bases between the two germline ends. The germline V gene encodes CDR1 SGHDT and CDR2 YYEEEE. The CDR3 loop reads CASSELPGLDEQYF. CDR3 in DNA: TGTGCCAGCAGCGAGCTCCCAGGGCTCGACGAGCAGTACTTC. Looking up the rest from reference TRBV5-6 and TRBJ2-7 gives the full variable domain: DAGVTQSPTHLIKTRGQQVTLRCSPKSGHDTVSWYQQALGQGPQFIFQYYEEEERQRGNFPDRFSGHQFPNYSSELNVNALLLGDSALYLCASSELPGLDEQYFGPGTRLTVT.

The V gene is TRBV5-1, the J gene TRBJ2-1; TRBD2 is a possible D gene (5 bases). CDR3 length equals 14 residues. From germline, CDR1 is SGHRS and CDR2 YFSETQ. Trimming took 4 bases from V and 4 from J, leaving 12 bases between them. DNA for the CDR3: TGCGCCAGCAGCCGGACTGGCGAGTACAATGAGCAGTTCTTC. Its translation: CASSRTGEYNEQFF.

The genes are TRBV18 and TRBJ2-1; D gene ambiguous. V was shortened by 8 bases and J by 7 bases, with 21 bases between the two germline ends. This CDR3 is built from 15 residues. Germline lookup yields CDR1 KGHSH and CDR2 LQKENI. The CDR3 sequence is CASRPILESTNEQFF. In DNA, the CDR3 is TGTGCCAGCCGTCCAATCCTAGAAAGTACGAATGAGCAGTTCTTC.

This rearrangement joins TRBV7-2 to TRBJ2-7; 7 bases line up with TRBD1. After removal of 6 bases from V and 3 bases from J, the junction contained 5 bases not matched to a gene. There are 13 residues in the CDR3. Germline loops: CDR1 SGHTA, CDR2 FQGNSA. The CDR3 loop is CASRSRQGYEQYF. DNA of the CDR3: TGTGCCAGCAGGAGTAGACAGGGCTACGAGCAGTACTTC.

The rearrangement links TRBV11-2 to TRBJ2-7, with 7 bases fitting TRBD2. Germline CDR1 and CDR2: SGHAT and FQNNGV. This CDR3 is 13 amino acids long. J lost 2 bases, V lost 5 bases, and 3 bases had no gene match. In DNA, the CDR3 is TGTGCCAGCAGCACGGGACTAACCTACGAGCAGTACTTC. It translates to CASSTGLTYEQYF.

This clone was picked up one time. The V gene is TRBV9, the J gene TRBJ2-3; weak D call: TRBD2 (6 bases). The CDR3 length is 14 residues. V was cut by 4 bases and J by 4 bases, with 13 bases left in between. Per the germline V gene, CDR1 is SGDLS and CDR2 is YYNGEE. CDR3 region: CASSQKRDSDTQYF. The CDR3 DNA sequence: TGTGCCAGCAGCCAAAAGAGGGACTCAGATACGCAGTATTTT.

This chain connects TRBV4-2 to TRBJ2-3; D is perhaps TRBD2 (6 bases). This CDR3 has 16 amino acids. Germline V CDR1 and CDR2: LGHNA, YNFKEQ. V lost 1 base to trimming and J lost 4 bases, with 15 bases between them. CDR3 DNA sequence: TGTGCCAGCAGCCAAGCGACTAGACCATTGCCAGATACGCAGTATTTT. Amino acids: CASSQATRPLPDTQYF.

This chain links TRBV7-2 with TRBJ2-5, with D possibly matching TRBD1 (6 bases). CDR3 length equals 18 residues. With 2 bases removed from V and 5 bases from J, the gap between germline ends came to 24 bases. Germline-derived CDR1 and CDR2 are SGHTA and FQGNSA. The CDR3 nucleotides read TGTGCCAGCAGCTTATATGCCCTCGGTAGGGGGTTAAGGGAGACCCAGTACTTC. This codes for CASSLYALGRGLRETQYF. The variable domain in full, with the rest retrieved from reference TRBV7-2 and TRBJ2-5, is GAGVSQSPSNKVTEKGKDVELRCDPISGHTALYWYRQSLGQGLEFLIYFQGNSAPDKSGLPSDRFSAERTGGSVSTLTIQRTQQEDSAVYLCASSLYALGRGLRETQYFGPGTRLLVL.

This sequence joins TRBV19 and TRBJ2-7; 9 nucleotides agree with TRBD2. The germline CDR1 and CDR2 sequences are LNHDA and SQIVND (reference sequence). The CDR3 contains 14 residues. Trimming took 3 bases from V and 7 from J; bases not matched to a gene: 7. CDR3 amino acids: CASSIPSGTGEQYF. The CDR3 DNA is TGTGCCAGTAGTATCCCTAGCGGGACGGGTGAGCAGTACTTC.

The chain links TRBV19 to TRBJ2-7; D unresolved. The CDR3 runs to 16 residues. V lost 3 bases to trimming and J lost 2 bases, with 17 bases between them. CDR1 and CDR2 from the germline V gene are LNHDA and SQIVND (reference sequence). The CDR3 DNA follows: TGTGCCAGTAGTATCCCCGCGTTATCAGGAACCTACGAGCAGTACTTC. Protein product: CASSIPALSGTYEQYF.

This sequence joins TRBV19 and TRBJ2-7; 9 positions match TRBD1. CDR1 and CDR2 from the germline V gene are LNHDA and SQIVND (reference sequence). This CDR3 is 14 amino acids long. With V trimmed by 9 bases and J by 3 bases, 9 bases remained unmatched. CDR3 residues: CASRGTGRSYEQYF. The CDR3 coding sequence is TGTGCCAGCCGGGGGACAGGGCGAAGCTACGAGCAGTACTTC. The whole variable domain, filled in from reference TRBV19 and TRBJ2-7, reads DGGITQSPKYLFRKEGQNVTLSCEQNLNHDAMYWYRQDPGQGLRLIYYSQIVNDFQKGDIAEGYSVSREKKESFPLTVTSAQKNPTAFYLCASRGTGRSYEQYFGPGTRLTVT.

The chain is built from TRBV4-1 and TRBJ2-1; 11 bases agree with TRBD2. This CDR3 is 17 amino acids long. CDR1 is MGHRA, CDR2 YSYEKL, per germline. With V trimmed by 1 base and J by 4 bases, 6 bases remained unmatched. CDR3 nucleotides: TGCGCCAGCAGCCAAGTAGCGGGAGGGTCCCTTTACAATGAGCAGTTCTTC. Its translation is CASSQVAGGSLYNEQFF.

V usage is TRBV9 and J usage is TRBJ2-7; TRBD2 agrees at 14 bases. V lost 3 bases to trimming and J lost 4 bases; unmatched junction nucleotides: 3. This CDR3 has 15 residues. CDR1 is SGDLS and CDR2 is YYNGEE in the germline V gene. The CDR3 protein is CASSAGTSGGYEQYF. DNA for the CDR3: TGTGCCAGCAGCGCCGGGACTAGCGGGGGATACGAGCAGTACTTC.

The count of this clone is one. The chain uses TRBV11-3 and TRBJ2-1, with D possibly TRBD1 on 6 matching bases. The CDR3 extends over 15 amino acids. Germline V CDR1 and CDR2: SGHNT, YENEEA. V lost 0 bases to trimming and J lost 7 bases, with 13 bases between them. CDR3 DNA: TGTGCCAGCAGCTTAGACGCTACAGGGAGAAATGAGCAGTTCTTC. Protein product: CASSLDATGRNEQFF. The full variable domain, completed using reference TRBV11-3 and TRBJ2-1, is EAGVVQSPRYKIIEKKQPVAFWCNPISGHNTLYWYLQNLGQGPELLIRYENEEAVDDSQLPKDRFSAERLKGVDSTLKIQPAELGDSAVYLCASSLDATGRNEQFFGPGTRLTVL.

The chain carries TRBV30 and TRBJ1-4, with D unresolved. Germline V lookup: CDR1 GTSNPN, CDR2 SVGIG (reference sequence). Trimming stripped 0 bases from V and 8 bases from J, with 7 bases between. The CDR3 loop spans 12 amino acids. The CDR3 nucleotides read TGTGCCTGGAGTGTATCTTCGGAAAAACTGTTTTTT. It yields the protein CAWSVSSEKLFF.

CDR3 residues: CAWLHRVNTEAFF. The CDR3 region has the DNA TGTGCCTGGCTTCACAGGGTGAACACTGAAGCTTTCTTT. The chain carries TRBV30 and TRBJ1-1; the D gene is possibly TRBD1 (6 bases). The CDR3 covers 13 residues. Germline-derived CDR1 and CDR2 are GTSNPN and SVGIG (reference sequence). The V end lost 5 bases, the J end lost 0 bases, and 10 bases lay between the germline ends.

V usage is TRBV13 and J usage is TRBJ1-1, with D uncertain. There are 11 residues in the CDR3. The V end was cut by 3 bases, the J end by 9 bases, with 8 bases between. The germline CDR1 and CDR2 sequences are PRHDT and FYEKMQ (reference sequence). CDR3 region: CASSFGQKAFF. As DNA, the CDR3 is TGTGCCAGCAGCTTTGGGCAGAAAGCTTTCTTT.

As to this clone: Other DNA sequences in the sample encode the same CDR3. The gene calls are TRBV6-5 and TRBJ2-3; maybe TRBD2 (6 bases). The V gene's germline CDR1 is MNHEY and CDR2 SVGAGI. The V end lost 6 bases, the J end lost 6 bases, and 16 bases lay between the germline ends. This CDR3 is built from 14 residues. In DNA, the CDR3 is TGTGCCAGCAGCCTCGGAGGGCCGGCGGATACGCAGTATTTT. This codes for CASSLGGPADTQYF.

V gene TRBV9 combines with J gene TRBJ2-3, with 8 bases lining up with TRBD2. J gave up 3 bases and V 0 bases, and 3 bases lay outside the gene matches. The CDR3 is 15 residues long. The germline V gene encodes CDR1 SGDLS and CDR2 YYNGEE. In nucleotides, the CDR3 is TGTGCCAGCAGCGTAGCGGGAGGGCTAACAGATACGCAGTATTTT. It codes for CASSVAGGLTDTQYF.

The V and J genes are TRBV30 and TRBJ1-1; D remains ambiguous. The V gene lost 4 bases and the J gene lost 5 bases, with 5 bases spanning the gap. Germline CDR1 reads GTSNPN; CDR2 reads SVGIG (reference sequence). CDR3 size: 10 residues. The CDR3 DNA follows: TGTGCCTGGACTATGACTGAAGCTTTCTTT. It encodes CAWTMTEAFF.

The gene calls are TRBV2 and TRBJ1-2; 9 nucleotides line up with TRBD1. CDR3 length equals 15 residues. Germline V gene data show CDR1 as SNHLY and CDR2 as FYNNEI. V was clipped by 3 bases and J by 4 bases; unmatched bases: 6. The CDR3 reads CASSEKDRGGYGYTF. CDR3 in DNA: TGTGCCAGCAGTGAGAAAGACAGGGGGGGCTATGGCTACACCTTC.

The chain links TRBV7-2 to TRBJ2-3; TRBD1 agrees at 8 bases. CDR3 length: 16 residues. V lost 3 bases to trimming and J lost 3 bases; unmatched junction nucleotides: 8. Germline V gives CDR1 SGHTA, CDR2 FQGNSA. CDR3: CASSFQTGAPTDTQYF. The DNA for the CDR3 is TGTGCCAGCAGCTTTCAGACAGGGGCGCCTACAGATACGCAGTATTTT.